This T cell receptor (beta chain) was observed in a study of shared clonotypes between healthy human individuals. The assay was immunoSEQ multiplex PCR, and TCRdb's table has in-frame clones only and misses some. The repertoire holds 730,000 or so clones, with about two thirds as singletons. CDR3 length equals 12 residues. The V end was cut by 5 bases, the J end by 11 bases, with 15 bases between. From germline, CDR1 is SEHNR and CDR2 FQNEAQ (reference sequence). V is TRBV7-9 and J is TRBJ2-5; D possibly corresponds to TRBD2 (5 bases). The source material was memory CD4+ T cells sorted from blood. Specified subset: CD45RA-negative fraction. The sequence was obtained from a woman aged 25 to 39 in good health. CDR3 loop: CASSLLRGEQYF. In DNA form, the CDR3 reads TGTGCCAGCAGCCTCTTACGTGGGGAGCAGTACTTC.